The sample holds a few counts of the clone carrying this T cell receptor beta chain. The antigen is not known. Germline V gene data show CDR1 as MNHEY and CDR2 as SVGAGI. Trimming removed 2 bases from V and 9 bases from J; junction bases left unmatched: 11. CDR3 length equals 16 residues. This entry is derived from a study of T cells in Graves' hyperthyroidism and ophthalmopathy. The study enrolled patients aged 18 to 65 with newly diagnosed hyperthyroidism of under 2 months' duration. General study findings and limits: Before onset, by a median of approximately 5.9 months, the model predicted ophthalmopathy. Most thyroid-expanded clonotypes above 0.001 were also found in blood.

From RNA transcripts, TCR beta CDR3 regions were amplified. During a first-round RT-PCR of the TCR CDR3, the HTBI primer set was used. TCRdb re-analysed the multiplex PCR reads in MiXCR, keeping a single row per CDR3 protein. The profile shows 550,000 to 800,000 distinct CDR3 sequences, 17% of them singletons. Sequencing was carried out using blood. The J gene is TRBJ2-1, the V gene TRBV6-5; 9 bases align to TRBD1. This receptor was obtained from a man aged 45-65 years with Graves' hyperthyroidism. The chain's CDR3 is CASSYRDRARGSEQFF. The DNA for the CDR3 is TGTGCCAGCAGTTACCGGGACAGGGCGAGAGGTAGTGAGCAGTTCTTC.